These 23 T cell receptor beta chains share one sample of origin, sequenced in a study of shared T cell receptors in the human thymus (dated by TCRdb to the early 2020s). The library was obtained by the immunoSEQ multiplex PCR assay. TCRdb took this table from immuneACCESS and kept in-frame rearrangements with V and J called. Such tables lack part of the clones; where checked against another copy, unresolved V genes explain under half of the gap, and the rest is unexplained. For this sample there are about 710,000 clones; over 75% appear just once. Of the sample, more than 0.009% falls within the top ten clones. The same sample was also used in a study of human thymus T cells.

Material for sequencing was thymocytes. These receptors all come from a boy less than two years old with a congenital heart defect. Donor details come from another sample of the same person, matched by shared clones.

The chain uses TRBV19 and TRBJ1-1; D gene ambiguous. V lost 3 bases to trimming and J lost 0 bases, with 14 bases between them. Germline assignment: CDR1 LNHDA and CDR2 SQIVND (reference sequence). The CDR3 contains 16 residues. CDR3 amino acids: CASSMKGGRLNTEAFF. In DNA, the CDR3 is TGTGCCAGTAGTATGAAGGGCGGGAGGCTGAACACTGAAGCTTTCTTT.

This chain connects TRBV15 to TRBJ2-7; 10 positions agree with TRBD1. The CDR3 contains 17 residues. CDR1 is LNHNV and CDR2 is YYDKDF in the germline V gene (reference sequence). Losses at the gene ends were 0 bases for V and 5 bases for J; bases not matched to a gene: 10. Here the CDR3 reads CATSRDSPRDRGHEQYF. CDR3 in DNA: TGTGCCACCAGCAGAGATAGCCCCCGGGACAGGGGCCACGAGCAGTACTTC.

The rearrangement joins TRBV6-5 to TRBJ2-5; possibly TRBD2 for D (6 bases). The CDR3 runs 13 residues. Trimming removed 7 bases at V and 5 bases at J, with 14 bases between. CDR1 is MNHEY, CDR2 SVGAGI, per germline. CDR3 nucleotides: TGTGCCAGCACCAGCAGGGAGGCGGAGACCCAGTACTTC. Its protein is CASTSREAETQYF.

CDR3 region: CASSVGREGRNQPQHF. CDR3 coding DNA: TGTGCCAGCAGTGTCGGCAGGGAAGGGCGAAATCAGCCCCAGCATTTT. The rearrangement joins TRBV2 to TRBJ1-5, with D perhaps TRBD1 (5 bases). CDR1 and CDR2 from the germline V gene are SNHLY and FYNNEI. The length of the CDR3 is 16 residues. The V gene lost 4 bases and the J gene lost 4 bases, with 17 bases spanning the gap.

This chain joins TRBV9 and TRBJ1-1; TRBD1 agrees at 7 bases. In germline, CDR1 is SGDLS, CDR2 YYNGEE. The CDR3 extends over 15 amino acids. Trimming at V came to 3 bases and at J to 1 base, leaving 6 bases not matched to a gene. In DNA form, the CDR3 reads TGTGCCAGCAGCGCCACAGGGGCCCCGAACACTGAAGCTTTCTTT. Protein: CASSATGAPNTEAFF.

This sequence joins TRBV7-9 and TRBJ1-3; D may be TRBD1 (5 bases). Trimming cost V 5 bases and J 0 bases, with 14 bases left between them. Germline V gene sequence: CDR1 SEHNR, CDR2 FQNEAQ (reference sequence). This CDR3 has 16 residues. The CDR3 region is CASSPLPDSSGNTIYF. The CDR3 DNA sequence: TGTGCCAGCAGCCCCCTTCCCGACAGCTCTGGAAACACCATATATTTT.

The chain is built from TRBV9 and TRBJ2-1, with 8 bases fitting TRBD2. The CDR3 has 20 residues. Germline CDR1 is SGDLS and CDR2 is YYNGEE. V was clipped by 3 bases and J by 5 bases; unmatched bases: 22. The DNA for the CDR3 is TGTGCCAGCAGCGCCCGTCTCCGGGCGGGCCCAGCGGGAGAGGACAATGAGCAGTTCTTC. Its protein is CASSARLRAGPAGEDNEQFF.

The chain employs TRBV9 and TRBJ2-7; 10 nucleotides match TRBD2. Trimming cost V 3 bases and J 2 bases; bases outside gene matches: 5. CDR1 is SGDLS and CDR2 is YYNGEE in the germline V gene. The CDR3 extends over 15 amino acids. The CDR3, as DNA: TGTGCCAGCAGCGGCCTAGCGGGGGCCGCCTACGAGCAGTACTTC. Its protein is CASSGLAGAAYEQYF.

This clone was counted only a few times. The chain is built from TRBV9 and TRBJ2-3, with TRBD2 matching 8 bases. From germline, CDR1 is SGDLS and CDR2 YYNGEE. This CDR3 has 15 amino acids. V gave up 4 bases and J gave up 5 bases; unmatched junction bases: 9. The CDR3, as DNA: TGTGCCAGCAGCCTAAGCGGGAGAAGCCTAGATACGCAGTATTTT. This gives the protein CASSLSGRSLDTQYF.

The J gene is TRBJ2-1, the V gene TRBV5-1; perhaps TRBD1 as D (6 bases). The V and J ends lost 3 bases and 6 bases respectively, with 10 bases between them. The germline V gene has CDR1 SGHRS and CDR2 YFSETQ. This CDR3 has 13 amino acids. The CDR3 loop reads CASSSRTVNEQFF. The CDR3 nucleotides are TGCGCCAGCAGCTCCCGGACAGTCAATGAGCAGTTCTTC.

This clone has only a few counts. The V gene is TRBV4-1, the J gene TRBJ1-5; 7 bases agree with TRBD1. The CDR3 has 15 amino acids. The germline V gene has CDR1 MGHRA and CDR2 YSYEKL. With 0 bases clipped from V and 6 bases from J, the junction kept 5 bases outside the gene matches. CDR3 sequence (DNA): TGCGCCAGCAGCCAAGACGGACAGGACGGTCAGCCCCAGCATTTT. Protein sequence: CASSQDGQDGQPQHF.

This clone appeared once. This rearrangement joins TRBV9 to TRBJ2-1, with D possibly TRBD2 on 6 matching bases. Between the trimmed V and J ends, which lost 4 bases and 4 bases, there was a span of 18 bases. CDR3 length equals 16 residues. Germline V CDR1 and CDR2: SGDLS, YYNGEE. The CDR3 sequence: CASSPPGEDLYNEQFF. CDR3 bases: TGTGCCAGCAGCCCCCCCGGGGAGGACCTATACAATGAGCAGTTCTTC. Filled out from reference TRBV9 and TRBJ2-1, the complete variable domain reads DSGVTQTPKHLITATGQRVTLRCSPRSGDLSVYWYQQSLDQGLQFLIQYYNGEERAKGNILERFSAQQFPDLHSELNLSSLELGDSALYFCASSPPGEDLYNEQFFGPGTRLTVL.

The CDR3 reads CASSLGGVNSSYNEQFF. CDR3 DNA sequence: TGTGCCAGCAGTTTAGGAGGGGTAAATAGCTCCTACAATGAGCAGTTCTTC. V is TRBV27 and J is TRBJ2-1; D perhaps matches TRBD2 (6 bases). The CDR3 contains 17 residues. The germline V gene encodes CDR1 MNHEY and CDR2 SMNVEV (reference sequence). Trimming took off 2 bases at V and 0 bases at J, with 14 bases between the two ends.

J is TRBJ1-2 and V is TRBV13; 8 bases align to TRBD1. V gave up 5 bases and J gave up 8 bases; unmatched junction bases: 16. The CDR3 contains 16 residues. Germline lookup yields CDR1 PRHDT and CDR2 FYEKMQ (reference sequence). DNA for the CDR3: TGTGCCAGCAGCACCAGCCTCGGGACAGGCCAAGGGGGCTACACCTTC. Its protein is CASSTSLGTGQGGYTF.

The chain is built from TRBV4-2 and TRBJ2-5; D may be TRBD2 (6 bases). The germline gives CDR1 LGHNA, CDR2 YNFKEQ. The V end was cut by 1 base, the J end by 1 base, with 13 bases between. The CDR3 runs to 16 residues. This CDR3 reads CASSQGAGGTQETQYF. CDR3 sequence (DNA): TGTGCCAGCAGCCAAGGGGCTGGAGGGACCCAAGAGACCCAGTACTTC.

The rearrangement links TRBV7-9 to TRBJ2-7; 10 bases match TRBD1. CDR3 length: 15 amino acids. The trim removed 5 bases at V and 3 bases at J, leaving 7 bases unmatched. The germline V gene has CDR1 SEHNR and CDR2 FQNEAQ (reference sequence). CDR3 nucleotide sequence: TGTGCCAGCAGCCCAAGACAGGGGGCCGGCTACGAGCAGTACTTC. As protein: CASSPRQGAGYEQYF.

About this clone itself: One junction end does not reproduce the germline sequence, and a read error may be involved. The sample contains more than one DNA sequence encoding this CDR3. This rearrangement joins TRBV28 to TRBJ1-6; 9 nucleotides line up with TRBD1. Germline CDR1 and CDR2: MDHEN and SYDVKM. CDR3 length: 17 residues. CDR3: CASSNHRGQSYNSPLHF. CDR3 DNA: TGTGCCAGCAGTAACCACAGGGGGCAATCCTATAATTCCCCCCTCCACTTT.

CDR3 DNA: TGTGCCAGCAGTGAGGGGGGAAATCAGCCCCAGCATTTT. This encodes CASSEGGNQPQHF. V usage is TRBV25-1 and J usage is TRBJ1-5; a possible D gene is TRBD1 (5 bases). The CDR3 sequence is 13 residues long. Trimming left V 3 bases short and J 4 bases short, with 7 bases between. Per the germline V gene, CDR1 is MGHDK and CDR2 is SYGVNS.

This rearrangement joins TRBV2 to TRBJ1-2; possibly TRBD1 for D (5 bases). Germline CDR1 and CDR2: SNHLY and FYNNEI. The CDR3 is 13 residues long. V lost 6 bases to trimming and J lost 4 bases, with 12 bases between them. The CDR3 nucleotides are TGTGCCAGCAGCACGGGGGGAGTCTATGGCTACACCTTC. Its protein is CASSTGGVYGYTF.

The chain links TRBV30 to TRBJ2-1, with D possibly matching TRBD2 (6 bases). Trimming stripped 2 bases from V and 10 bases from J, with 21 bases between. This CDR3 is 15 amino acids long. Germline loops: CDR1 GTSNPN, CDR2 SVGIG (reference sequence). CDR3 loop: CAWSSGLARSWEQFF. CDR3 in DNA: TGTGCCTGGAGTTCGGGTCTAGCGAGATCCTGGGAGCAGTTCTTC.

The J gene is TRBJ2-7, the V gene TRBV4-3, with TRBD1 matching over 7 bases. The CDR3 has 16 amino acids. Germline CDR1 is LGHNA and CDR2 is YSLEER. The junction had 13 bases not matched to a gene; V was cut back by 4 bases and J by 4 bases. CDR3 nucleotides: TGCGCCAGCAGCCGGGACGACAGGGTTGGCTTTTACGAGCAGTACTTC. Its protein product is CASSRDDRVGFYEQYF.

CDR3 in amino acids: CASSPIPGQGNTEAFF. CDR3 nucleotide sequence: TGTGCCAGCTCACCAATCCCGGGACAGGGGAACACTGAAGCTTTCTTT. The rearrangement joins TRBV18 to TRBJ1-1; 9 positions match TRBD1. This CDR3 has 16 residues. Germline V CDR1 and CDR2: KGHSH, LQKENI. V shed 2 bases, J shed 1 base, and the junction held 5 bases outside the gene matches.

This clone was picked up a small number of times. Distinct nucleotide sequences in the sample also encode this CDR3. The chain uses TRBV4-3 and TRBJ2-7, with D possibly being TRBD1 (5 bases). V lost 3 bases and J lost 3, with 9 bases in between. Germline CDR1 reads LGHNA; CDR2 reads YSLEER. The CDR3 contains 13 residues. CDR3 amino acids: CASSQDTDYEQYF. The DNA for the CDR3 is TGCGCCAGCAGCCAGGACACGGACTACGAGCAGTACTTC.